The T cell receptor (beta chain) under discussion was sequenced for a study of T cells in Graves' hyperthyroidism and ophthalmopathy. CDR1 and CDR2 (germline): DFQATT, SNEGSKA (reference sequence). The CDR3 is made up of 14 amino acids. Trimming cost V 6 bases and J 4 bases, with 16 bases left between them. It was RNA transcripts that yielded the amplified TCR beta CDR3 regions. The study used the HTBI primer set for a first-round RT-PCR of the TCR CDR3. Using its own MiXCR run on the multiplex PCR reads, TCRdb lists one record per CDR3 protein. This table holds some 650,000 distinct CDR3 sequences, around 16% found once. This clonotype appeared a few times. Subjects with ophthalmopathy showed a Clinical Activity Score no lower than 3, a NOSPECS grade no lower than 4, and a duration shorter than 3 months. The study excluded patients with uncontrolled infection, other autoimmune disease, pregnancy or lactation. Fresh peripheral blood, around 9.2 ml of it, supplied the PBMCs.

The sample was blood. This clonotype was sampled from a woman aged 40 to 50 with Graves' ophthalmopathy. The chain carries TRBV20-1 and TRBJ2-1; D possibly uses TRBD1 or TRBD2 (5 bases each). The CDR3 sequence: CSASDLGVYNEQFF. The CDR3 region has the DNA TGCAGTGCCTCGGACTTAGGGGTGTACAATGAGCAGTTCTTC.